This T cell receptor (beta chain) is from a study of cytomegalovirus exposure and HLA in healthy donors. V dropped 5 bases and J dropped 4 bases, with 18 bases sitting between them. The CDR3 is made up of 15 amino acids. The V gene's germline CDR1 is SGHDT and CDR2 YYEEEE. The PCR used 60 Vbeta and 13 Jbeta primers. Using immunoSEQ multiplex PCR, the repertoire was profiled, and TCRdb retains in-frame clones only, with some absent. Seen here are 200,000 or so clones, 81% observed once, and the top ten hold around 2%. The sequencing input was PBMCs. This sequence was found in a woman aged 18-29 years in good health and CMV-seropositive. This chain joins TRBV5-6 and TRBJ1-2, with D hard to call. The CDR3 is CASRARGEISYGYTF. The CDR3 nucleotides are TGTGCCAGCAGGGCCCGGGGAGAGATAAGCTATGGCTACACCTTC.